This TCR beta chain was captured by sequencing in a study of T-cell memory formation after mild COVID-19. TCRdb re-called the 5' RACE reads with MiXCR, one entry per CDR3 protein. The sample lists under 450,000 distinct CDR3 sequences, around a quarter occurring once. Trimming pared 1 base from V and 0 bases from J, leaving 18 bases between. CDR1 KGHSH and CDR2 LQKENI come from the germline V gene. The CDR3 contains 18 residues. This clonotype was observed a few times. The sequenced sample consisted of PBMCs or a T cell subset sorted from them (not recorded which). The sequence came from an adult woman who had mild COVID-19 (a few samples of this study predate the infection). Cell type and time point are not known. This rearrangement joins TRBV18 to TRBJ2-5, with D possibly being TRBD2 (5 bases). CDR3 coding DNA: TGTGCCAGCTCACCACTAGACCTCGCGCGGGCGTACCAAGAGACCCAGTACTTC. This translates into CASSPLDLARAYQETQYF. The whole variable domain, remainder taken from reference TRBV18 and TRBJ2-5, is NAGVMQNPRHLVRRRGQEARLRCSPMKGHSHVYWYRQLPEEGLKFMVYLQKENIIDESGMPKERFSAEFPKEGPSILRIQQVVRGDSAAYFCASSPLDLARAYQETQYFGPGTRLLVL.